This T cell receptor beta chain originates from a study of T cell responses to AZD1222 COVID-19 vaccine. Points from the study as a whole: The peak T cell response came first, and repertoires were sampled only after it. Unmutated regions of variants are reportedly targeted by nearly half of spike-specific TCRs. Spike-specific TCR breadth and depth went up after people got two AZD1222 doses.

For this clone: The antigen is undetermined.

The data were produced by immunoSEQ multiplex PCR, yet TCRdb's version contains in-frame clones alone and is incomplete. The sample consists of about 110,000 clones, roughly 90% of them appearing once. This clonotype was sampled from an adult in good health. The sample was peripheral blood, taken on day 0 of AZD1222 vaccination.

CDR3 residues: CASNRWGTLDRYEQYF. The DNA for the CDR3 is TGTGCCAGCAACAGGTGGGGGACGCTGGATCGCTACGAGCAGTACTTC. V is TRBV6-4 and J is TRBJ2-7; D may match TRBD1 or TRBD2 (5 bases each). CDR3 length: 16 residues. V was pared by 7 bases and J by 3 bases, with 22 bases between. CDR1 and CDR2 (germline): MRHNA, SNTAGT.